A single TCR beta chain is shown here with its context. Trimming removed 6 bases from V and 0 bases from J, with 15 bases in between. The CDR3 loop spans 15 amino acids. Germline V gene lookup returns CDR1 SGHRS and CDR2 YFSETQ. The source of the sample is a study of T-cell memory formation after mild COVID-19. TCRdb processed the 5' RACE reads anew with MiXCR; each CDR3 protein has one entry. The sample lists hundreds of thousands of distinct CDR3 sequences; approximately 27% were seen once. This rearrangement joins TRBV5-1 to TRBJ1-1; D not certain. The clonotype comes from an adult woman who had mild COVID-19 (a few samples of this study predate the infection). Cell type and time point are not known. The specimen sequenced was PBMCs or a T cell subset sorted from them (not recorded which). CDR3 nucleotide sequence: TGCGCCAGCACCCTAGACCTATCCATGAACACTGAAGCTTTCTTT. Its translation: CASTLDLSMNTEAFF. Together with reference TRBV5-1 and TRBJ1-1, the CDR3 gives the full variable domain: KAGVTQTPRYLIKTRGQQVTLSCSPISGHRSVSWYQQTPGQGLQFLFEYFSETQRNKGNFPGRFSGRQFSNSRSEMNVSTLELGDSALYLCASTLDLSMNTEAFFGQGTRLTVV.